This T cell receptor beta chain comes out of a study of T cells expressing NK-cell markers. Study information: Sequencing of TCR beta repertoires drew on sorted CD3+CD56+NKG2C+, CD3+CD56+NKG2C- and CD3+CD56-NKG2C+ T cells. Eight donors were sequenced, of whom seven were HCMV-seropositive, while the remaining one was HCMV-seronegative.

This CDR3 contains 13 residues. Germline V gives CDR1 SQVTM, CDR2 ANQGSEA. Findings and limits, study-wide: Once again these clonotypes came out on top in the CD3+CD56-NKG2C+ fraction of a few donors. Of the CD8+ T cells in a handful of donors, about 1.0-7.0% belonged to dominant NKG2C+ clonotypes.

For this clonotype: Its target is unknown.

Following a re-call of the 5' RACE reads, TCRdb has one entry per CDR3 protein and lacks DNA. The listing contains 150,000 to 180,000 distinct CDR3 sequences. The gene calls are TRBV29-1 and TRBJ1-2. Sequenced: blood T cells: a sorted CD56 or NKG2C T cell subset, CD4+ or CD8+ T cells, or bulk PBMC T cells (not recorded which). This TCR derives from a woman aged 45 to 65 in good health. CDR3 residues: CSVERQDVYGYTF.